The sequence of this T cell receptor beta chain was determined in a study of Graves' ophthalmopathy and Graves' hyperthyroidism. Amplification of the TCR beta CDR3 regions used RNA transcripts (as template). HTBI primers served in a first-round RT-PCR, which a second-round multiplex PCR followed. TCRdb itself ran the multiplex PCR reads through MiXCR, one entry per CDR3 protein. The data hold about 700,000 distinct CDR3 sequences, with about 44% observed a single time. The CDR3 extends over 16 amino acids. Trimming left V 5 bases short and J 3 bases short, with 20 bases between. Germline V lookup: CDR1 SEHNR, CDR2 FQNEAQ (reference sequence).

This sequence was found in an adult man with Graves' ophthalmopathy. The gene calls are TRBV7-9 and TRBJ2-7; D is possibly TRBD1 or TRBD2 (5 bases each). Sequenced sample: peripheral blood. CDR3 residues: CASSRLMGEHRYEQYF. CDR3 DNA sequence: TGTGCCAGCAGCCGACTAATGGGGGAGCATCGCTACGAGCAGTACTTC.